This T cell receptor beta chain was profiled in a study of T cells in Graves' hyperthyroidism and ophthalmopathy. TCR beta CDR3 regions were amplified from RNA. TCR CDR3 underwent first-round RT-PCR with the HTBI primer set. TCRdb reanalysed the multiplex PCR reads using MiXCR and keeps one entry per CDR3 protein. Here the sample spans about 59,000 distinct CDR3 sequences, approximately 50% being singletons. This clonotype was picked up many times. This CDR3 contains 15 residues. CDR1 and CDR2 (germline): SGHTA, FQGNSA. V lost 0 bases to trimming and J lost 4 bases, with 12 bases between them. The gene calls are TRBV7-2 and TRBJ1-2, with a possible D match to TRBD1 (6 bases). The sequence came from a woman aged 60-75 years with Graves' ophthalmopathy. The sequenced material came from blood. The CDR3 DNA follows: TGTGCCAGCAGCTTAGCGTGGGGGGGCCGCTATGGCTACACCTTC. It codes for CASSLAWGGRYGYTF.